In its sample, the clone carrying this T cell receptor beta chain was seen many times. The read gets to within 3 residues of the CDR3 end, and the germline J gene fills in the rest. The entry originates in a study of T cell clonality in common variable immunodeficiency. Clones were sequenced by immunoSEQ multiplex PCR, and TCRdb holds only the in-frame ones, with some missing. In total the sample includes about 40,000 clones, none of them seen once. The CDR3 contains 14 residues. With 5 bases removed from V and 0 bases from J, the gap between germline ends came to 10 bases. Germline lookup yields CDR1 PRHDT and CDR2 FYEKMQ (reference sequence).

V is TRBV13 and J is TRBJ2-5; possibly TRBD1 for D (5 bases). Sequences were obtained from peripheral blood mononuclear cells. This TCR derives from a person aged 18 to 75 in good health. This chain's CDR3 is CASSVRVHQETQYF. CDR3 DNA (partial): TGTGCCAGCAGCGTCAGGGTCCACCAAGAGACC.